This TCR beta chain was sequenced for a study of metastatic and nonmetastatic thyroid tumors. Study overall: Across blood and tumor or nodule tissue, repertoires from malignant and benign thyroid patients were compared with one another.

Among the patients, none had received any treatment before thyroid surgery. With MiXCR, TCRdb reprocessed the PCR reads. This sample has over 70,000 clones, with more than 15% found just once. This clone was recorded at least ten times. This clonotype was obtained from a female donor with papillary thyroid cancer or a benign thyroid nodule (not recorded which). Some clones in this sample may be carry-over from other donors' samples. Sequencing used blood.

CDR3 residues: CAISGGQGLSGELFF. The CDR3 nucleotides are TGTGCCATCAGTGGAGGACAGGGGCTCAGCGGGGAGCTGTTTTTT. The chain carries TRBV10-3 and TRBJ2-2, with 9 bases matching TRBD1. V was pared by 4 bases and J by 7 bases, with 7 bases of the junction left unmatched. The CDR3 runs 15 residues. CDR1 and CDR2 from the germline V gene are ENHRY and SYGVKD.